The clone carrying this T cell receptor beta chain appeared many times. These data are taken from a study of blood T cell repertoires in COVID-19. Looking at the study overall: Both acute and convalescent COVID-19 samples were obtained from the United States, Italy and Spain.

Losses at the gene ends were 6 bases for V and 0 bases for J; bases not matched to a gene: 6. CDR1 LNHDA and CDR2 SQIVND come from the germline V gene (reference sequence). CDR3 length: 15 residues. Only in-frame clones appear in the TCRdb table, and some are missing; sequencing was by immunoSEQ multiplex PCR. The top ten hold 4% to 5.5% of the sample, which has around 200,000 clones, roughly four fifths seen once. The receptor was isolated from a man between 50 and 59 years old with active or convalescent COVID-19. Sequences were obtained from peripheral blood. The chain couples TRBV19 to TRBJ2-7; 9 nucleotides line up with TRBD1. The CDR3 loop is CASSNRGLGSYEQYF. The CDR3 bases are TGTGCCAGTAGCAACAGGGGGCTGGGCTCCTACGAGCAGTACTTC.